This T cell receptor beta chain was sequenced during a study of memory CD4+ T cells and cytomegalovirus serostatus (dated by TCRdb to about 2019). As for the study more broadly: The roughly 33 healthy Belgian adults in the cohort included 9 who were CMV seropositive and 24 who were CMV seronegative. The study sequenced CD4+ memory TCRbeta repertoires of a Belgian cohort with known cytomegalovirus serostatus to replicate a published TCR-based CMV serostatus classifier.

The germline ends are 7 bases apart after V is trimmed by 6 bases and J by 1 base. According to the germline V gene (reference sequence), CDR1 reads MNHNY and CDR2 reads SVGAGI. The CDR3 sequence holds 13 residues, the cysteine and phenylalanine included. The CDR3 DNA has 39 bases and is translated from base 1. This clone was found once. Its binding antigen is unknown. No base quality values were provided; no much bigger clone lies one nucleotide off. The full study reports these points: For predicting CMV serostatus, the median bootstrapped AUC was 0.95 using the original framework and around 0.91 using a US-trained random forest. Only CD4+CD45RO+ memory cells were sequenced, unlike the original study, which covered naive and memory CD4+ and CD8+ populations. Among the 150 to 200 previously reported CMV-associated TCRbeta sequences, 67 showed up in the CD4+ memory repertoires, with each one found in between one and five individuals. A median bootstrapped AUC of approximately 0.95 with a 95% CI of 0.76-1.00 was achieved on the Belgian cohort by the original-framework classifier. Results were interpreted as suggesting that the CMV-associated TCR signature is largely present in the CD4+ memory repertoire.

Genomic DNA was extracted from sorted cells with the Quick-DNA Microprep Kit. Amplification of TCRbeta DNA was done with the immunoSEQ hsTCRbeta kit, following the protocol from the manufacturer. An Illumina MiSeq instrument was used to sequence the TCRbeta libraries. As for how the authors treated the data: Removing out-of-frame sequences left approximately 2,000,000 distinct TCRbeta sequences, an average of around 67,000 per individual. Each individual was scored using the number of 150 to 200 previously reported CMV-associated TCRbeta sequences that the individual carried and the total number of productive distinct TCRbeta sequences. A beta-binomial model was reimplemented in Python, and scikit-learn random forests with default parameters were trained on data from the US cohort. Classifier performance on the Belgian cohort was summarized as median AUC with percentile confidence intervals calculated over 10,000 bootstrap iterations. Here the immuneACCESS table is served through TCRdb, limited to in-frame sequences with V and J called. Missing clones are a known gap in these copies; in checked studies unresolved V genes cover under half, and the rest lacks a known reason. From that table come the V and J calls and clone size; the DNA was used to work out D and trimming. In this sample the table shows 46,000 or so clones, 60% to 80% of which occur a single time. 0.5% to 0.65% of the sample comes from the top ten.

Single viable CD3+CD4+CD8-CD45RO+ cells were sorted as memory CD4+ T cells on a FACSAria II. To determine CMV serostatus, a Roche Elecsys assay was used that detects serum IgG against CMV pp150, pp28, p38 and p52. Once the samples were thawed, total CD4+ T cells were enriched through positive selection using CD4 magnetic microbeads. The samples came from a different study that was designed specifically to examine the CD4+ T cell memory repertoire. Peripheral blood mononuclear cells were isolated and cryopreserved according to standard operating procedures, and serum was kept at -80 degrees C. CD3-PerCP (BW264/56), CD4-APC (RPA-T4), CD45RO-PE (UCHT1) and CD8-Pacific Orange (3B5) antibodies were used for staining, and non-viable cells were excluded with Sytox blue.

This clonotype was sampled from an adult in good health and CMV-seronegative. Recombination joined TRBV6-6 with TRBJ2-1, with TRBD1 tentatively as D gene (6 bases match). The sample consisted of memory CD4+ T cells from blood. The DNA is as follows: TGTGCCAGCAGGGGGACATCCTACAATGAGCAGTTCTTC. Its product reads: CASRGTSYNEQFF.